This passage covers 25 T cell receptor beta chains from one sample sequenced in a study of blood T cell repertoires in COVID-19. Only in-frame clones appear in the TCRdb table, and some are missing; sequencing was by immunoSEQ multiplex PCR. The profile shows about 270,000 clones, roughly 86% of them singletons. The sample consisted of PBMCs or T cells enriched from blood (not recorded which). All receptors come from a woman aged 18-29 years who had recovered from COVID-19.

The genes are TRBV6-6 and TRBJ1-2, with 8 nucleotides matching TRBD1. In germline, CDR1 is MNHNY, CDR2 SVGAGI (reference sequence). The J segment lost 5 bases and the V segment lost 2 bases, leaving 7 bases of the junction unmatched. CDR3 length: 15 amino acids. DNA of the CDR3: TGTGCCAGCAGTTACGCGGGACAGGCTAGGTATGGCTACACCTTC. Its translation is CASSYAGQARYGYTF.

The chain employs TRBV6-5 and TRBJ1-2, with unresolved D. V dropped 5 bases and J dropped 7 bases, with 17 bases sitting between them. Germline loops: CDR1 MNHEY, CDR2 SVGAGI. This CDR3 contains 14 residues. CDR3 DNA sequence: TGTGCCAGCAGTCCCCGGCGAAGGGAGGGTGGCTACACCTTC. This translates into CASSPRRREGGYTF.

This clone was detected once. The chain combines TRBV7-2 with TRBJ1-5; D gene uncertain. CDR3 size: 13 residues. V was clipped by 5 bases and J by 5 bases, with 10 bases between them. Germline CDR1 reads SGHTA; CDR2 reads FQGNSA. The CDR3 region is CASSVSDYQPQHF. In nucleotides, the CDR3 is TGTGCCAGCAGCGTTAGCGACTATCAGCCCCAGCATTTT.

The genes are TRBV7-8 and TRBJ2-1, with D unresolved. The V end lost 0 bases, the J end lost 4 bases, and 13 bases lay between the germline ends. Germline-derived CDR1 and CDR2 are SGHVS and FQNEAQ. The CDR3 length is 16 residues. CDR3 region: CASSLARTTAYNEQFF. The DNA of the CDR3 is TGTGCCAGCAGCTTAGCGCGAACGACTGCATACAATGAGCAGTTCTTC.

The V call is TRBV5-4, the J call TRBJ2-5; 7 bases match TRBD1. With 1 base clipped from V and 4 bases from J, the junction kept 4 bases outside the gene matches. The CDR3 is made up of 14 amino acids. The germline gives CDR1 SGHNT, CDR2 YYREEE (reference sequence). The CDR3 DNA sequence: TGTGCCAGCAGCTTGAGGCAGGGGGTAGAGACCCAGTACTTC. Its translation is CASSLRQGVETQYF.

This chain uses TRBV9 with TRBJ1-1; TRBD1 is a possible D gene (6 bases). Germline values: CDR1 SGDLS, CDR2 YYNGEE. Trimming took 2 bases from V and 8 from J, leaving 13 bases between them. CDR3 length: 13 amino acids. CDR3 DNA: TGTGCCAGCAGCGTCCTCCAGGGGTCCGAAGCTTTCTTT. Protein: CASSVLQGSEAFF.

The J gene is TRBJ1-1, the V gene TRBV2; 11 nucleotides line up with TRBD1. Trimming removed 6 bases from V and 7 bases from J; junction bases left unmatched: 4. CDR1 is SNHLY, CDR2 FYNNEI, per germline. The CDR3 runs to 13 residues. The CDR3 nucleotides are TGTGCCAGCAGCGGACAGGGGGCGGGTGAAGCTTTCTTT. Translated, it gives CASSGQGAGEAFF.

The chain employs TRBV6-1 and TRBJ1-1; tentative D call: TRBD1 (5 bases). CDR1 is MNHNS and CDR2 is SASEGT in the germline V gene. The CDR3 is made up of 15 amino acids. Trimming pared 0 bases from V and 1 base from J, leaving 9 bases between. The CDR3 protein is CASSEALTGNTEAFF. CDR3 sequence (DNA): TGTGCCAGCAGTGAAGCGCTAACAGGGAACACTGAAGCTTTCTTT.

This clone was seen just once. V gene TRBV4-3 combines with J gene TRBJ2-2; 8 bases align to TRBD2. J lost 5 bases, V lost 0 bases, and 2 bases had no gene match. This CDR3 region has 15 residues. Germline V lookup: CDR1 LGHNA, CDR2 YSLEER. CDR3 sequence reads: CASSQETGGTGELFF. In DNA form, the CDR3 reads TGCGCCAGCAGCCAAGAAACGGGGGGGACCGGGGAGCTGTTTTTT.

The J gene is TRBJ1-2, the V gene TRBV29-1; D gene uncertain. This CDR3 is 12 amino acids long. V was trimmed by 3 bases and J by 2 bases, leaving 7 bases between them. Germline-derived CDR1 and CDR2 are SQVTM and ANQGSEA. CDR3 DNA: TGCAGCGTTGAGTGGCAGAACTATGGCTACACCTTC. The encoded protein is CSVEWQNYGYTF.

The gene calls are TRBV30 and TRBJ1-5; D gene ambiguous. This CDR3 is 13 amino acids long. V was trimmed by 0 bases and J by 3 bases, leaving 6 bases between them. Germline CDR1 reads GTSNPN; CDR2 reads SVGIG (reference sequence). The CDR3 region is CAWSVSINQPQHF. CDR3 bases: TGTGCCTGGAGTGTGAGTATCAATCAGCCCCAGCATTTT.

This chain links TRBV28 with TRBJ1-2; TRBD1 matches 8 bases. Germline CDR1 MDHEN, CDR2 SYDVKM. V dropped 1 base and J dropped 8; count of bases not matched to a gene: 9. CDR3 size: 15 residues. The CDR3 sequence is CASSLSGGPLRGYTF. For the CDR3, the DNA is TGTGCCAGCAGTTTATCAGGGGGCCCGCTTCGAGGCTACACCTTC.

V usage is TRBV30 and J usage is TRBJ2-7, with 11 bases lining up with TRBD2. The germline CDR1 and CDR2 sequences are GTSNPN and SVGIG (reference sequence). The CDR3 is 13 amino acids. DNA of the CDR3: TGTGCGAGGGGGCTAGCGGGAGGAGGCGAGCAGTACTTC. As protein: CARGLAGGGEQYF. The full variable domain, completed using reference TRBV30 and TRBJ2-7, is SQTIHQWPATLVQPVGSPLSLECTVEGTSNPNLYWYRQAAGRGLQLLFYSVGIGQISSEVPQNLSASRPQDRQFILSSKKLLLSDSGFYLCARGLAGGGEQYFGPGTRLTVT.

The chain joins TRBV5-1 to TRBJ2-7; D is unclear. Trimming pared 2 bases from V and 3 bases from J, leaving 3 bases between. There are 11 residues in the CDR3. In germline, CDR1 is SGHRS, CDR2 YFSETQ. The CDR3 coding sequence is TGCGCCAGCAGCTTTCTCTACGAGCAGTACTTC. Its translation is CASSFLYEQYF.

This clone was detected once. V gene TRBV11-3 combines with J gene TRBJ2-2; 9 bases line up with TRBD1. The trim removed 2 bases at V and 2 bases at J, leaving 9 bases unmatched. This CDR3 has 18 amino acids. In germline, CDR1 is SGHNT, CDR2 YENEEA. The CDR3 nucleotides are TGTGCCAGCAGCTTATCCCCCGGACAGGGGCGCAACACCGGGGAGCTGTTTTTT. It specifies CASSLSPGQGRNTGELFF.

The CDR3 DNA sequence: TGTGCCACCTGGACAGGGCTCCCGGGCTATGGCTACACCTTC. This sequence encodes CATWTGLPGYGYTF. This sequence joins TRBV28 and TRBJ1-2, with 8 bases lining up with TRBD1. The CDR3 contains 14 residues. J lost 4 bases, V lost 10 bases, and 11 bases had no gene match. Germline V CDR1 and CDR2: MDHEN, SYDVKM.

The CDR3 protein is CSASLRPLAKNIQYF. The CDR3 DNA reads as TGCAGTGCTAGTCTGCGGCCTCTAGCCAAAAACATTCAGTACTTC. The rearrangement uses TRBV20-1 and TRBJ2-4; D remains ambiguous. The ends were cut back, 3 bases at V and 0 bases at J, with 12 bases in the middle. CDR1 is DFQATT, CDR2 SNEGSKA, per germline (reference sequence). The CDR3 sequence is 15 residues long.

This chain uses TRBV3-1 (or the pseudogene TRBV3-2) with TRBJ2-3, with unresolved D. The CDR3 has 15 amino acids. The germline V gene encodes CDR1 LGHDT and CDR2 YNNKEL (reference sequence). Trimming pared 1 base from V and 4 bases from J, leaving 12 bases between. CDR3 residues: CASSQGGESPDTQYF. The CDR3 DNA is TGTGCCAGCAGCCAAGGCGGAGAATCACCAGATACGCAGTATTTT.

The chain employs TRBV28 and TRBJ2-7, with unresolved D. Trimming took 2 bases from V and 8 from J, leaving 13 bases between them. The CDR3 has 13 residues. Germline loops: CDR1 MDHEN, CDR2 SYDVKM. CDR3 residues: CASSLSSGFQQYF. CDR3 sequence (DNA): TGTGCCAGCAGTTTAAGTTCAGGATTCCAGCAGTACTTC.

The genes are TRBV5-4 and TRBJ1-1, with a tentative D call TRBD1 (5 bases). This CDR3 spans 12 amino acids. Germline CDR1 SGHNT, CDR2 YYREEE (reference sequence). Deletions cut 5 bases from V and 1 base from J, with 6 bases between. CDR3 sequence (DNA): TGTGCCAGCAGGGACAAGAACACTGAAGCTTTCTTT. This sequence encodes CASRDKNTEAFF.

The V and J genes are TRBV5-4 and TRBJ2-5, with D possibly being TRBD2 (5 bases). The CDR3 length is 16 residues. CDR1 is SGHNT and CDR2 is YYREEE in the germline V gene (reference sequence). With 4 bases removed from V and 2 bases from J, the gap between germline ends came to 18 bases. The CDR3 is CASSPHVGRGQETQYF. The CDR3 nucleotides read TGTGCCAGCAGCCCCCATGTGGGCCGAGGGCAAGAGACCCAGTACTTC.

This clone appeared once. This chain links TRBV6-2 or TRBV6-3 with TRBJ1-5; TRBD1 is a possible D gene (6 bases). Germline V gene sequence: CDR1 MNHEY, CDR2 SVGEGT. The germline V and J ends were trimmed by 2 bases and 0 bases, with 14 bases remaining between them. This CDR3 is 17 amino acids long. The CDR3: CASSYLQGIDSNQPQHF. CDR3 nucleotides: TGTGCCAGCAGTTACCTACAGGGAATCGATAGCAATCAGCCCCAGCATTTT.

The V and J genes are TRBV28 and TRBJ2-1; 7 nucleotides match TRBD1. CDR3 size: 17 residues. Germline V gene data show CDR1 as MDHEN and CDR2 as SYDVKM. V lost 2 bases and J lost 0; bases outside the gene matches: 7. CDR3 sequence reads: CASSLGRQGSSYNEQFF. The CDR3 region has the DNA TGTGCCAGCAGTTTAGGTAGACAGGGAAGCTCCTACAATGAGCAGTTCTTC.

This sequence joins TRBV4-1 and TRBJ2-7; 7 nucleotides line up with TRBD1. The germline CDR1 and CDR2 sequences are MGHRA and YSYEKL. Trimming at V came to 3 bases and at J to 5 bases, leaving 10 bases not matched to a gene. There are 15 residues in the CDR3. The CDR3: CASSHGRQGTHEQYF. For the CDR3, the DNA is TGCGCCAGCAGCCATGGGAGACAGGGCACGCACGAGCAGTACTTC.

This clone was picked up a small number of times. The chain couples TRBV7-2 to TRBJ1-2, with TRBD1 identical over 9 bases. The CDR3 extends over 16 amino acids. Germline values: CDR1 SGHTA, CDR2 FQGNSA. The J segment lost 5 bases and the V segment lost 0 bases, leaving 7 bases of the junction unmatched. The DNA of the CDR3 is TGTGCCAGCAGCTTAGCATCAAGGACAGGGGCTTATGGCTACACCTTC. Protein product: CASSLASRTGAYGYTF.